Included here is one T cell receptor beta chain sequence, with context. Its antigen is as yet unknown. The data derive from a study of T cells in lung cancer brain metastases. For the study at large: Among the 20 to 25 patients, around 18 reported tobacco use, median about 39 pack-years. Study findings and constraints: Compared with paired primaries, brain metastases showed fewer unique productive clones (roughly 1,600 versus 4,900).

V was trimmed by 0 bases and J by 3 bases, leaving 9 bases between them. CDR3 length: 15 amino acids. Looked up from germline, CDR1 is SGHDN and CDR2 is FVKESK. Paired samples had equal genomic DNA input, ranging 2.24 to 4.92 ug. Measured with immunoSEQ multiplex PCR; TCRdb has only the in-frame clones, and not every one. The sample has more than 5,000 clones; about 85% are singletons. Sequencing was performed on tumor tissue from a brain metastasis. This sequence joins TRBV14 and TRBJ2-1; the D gene is possibly TRBD2 (6 bases). The source of this sequence is a woman between 45 and 65 years old with non-small cell lung cancer that had spread to the brain. The CDR3 DNA follows: TGTGCCAGCAGCCAAGAAAAGCGGGTCTACAATGAGCAGTTCTTC. Its protein is CASSQEKRVYNEQFF.